This TCR beta chain was identified in a study of ipilimumab plus nivolumab after autologous stem cell transplantation. About the study: Typical patient got four to six ipilimumab doses and roughly 8 nivolumab doses (median). Both relapsed and primary refractory DLBCL were included.

Checkpoint therapy with ipilimumab 1 mg/kg began 14 to 28 days after transplant. Through week 26, nivolumab 3 mg/kg IV was given weeks 1, 4, 7, 10, then biweekly. Measured with immunoSEQ multiplex PCR; TCRdb has only the in-frame clones, and not every one. Of 15,000 to 20,000 clones listed, less than 75% are singletons. This receptor was obtained from a male donor with diffuse large B-cell lymphoma. Here the sequenced sample was PBMCs, taken in a trial of ipilimumab plus nivolumab as post-transplant consolidation.

CDR3 nucleotides: TGTGCCAGCAGACTTACGGGACACCCGTCCTCTGGGGCCAACGTCCTGACTTTC. Protein: CASRLTGHPSSGANVLTF. V is TRBV7-8 and J is TRBJ2-6; a possible D gene is TRBD1 (6 bases). CDR1 SGHVS and CDR2 FQNEAQ come from the germline V gene. The CDR3 loop spans 18 amino acids. The V gene lost 6 bases and the J gene lost 0 bases, with 18 bases spanning the gap.